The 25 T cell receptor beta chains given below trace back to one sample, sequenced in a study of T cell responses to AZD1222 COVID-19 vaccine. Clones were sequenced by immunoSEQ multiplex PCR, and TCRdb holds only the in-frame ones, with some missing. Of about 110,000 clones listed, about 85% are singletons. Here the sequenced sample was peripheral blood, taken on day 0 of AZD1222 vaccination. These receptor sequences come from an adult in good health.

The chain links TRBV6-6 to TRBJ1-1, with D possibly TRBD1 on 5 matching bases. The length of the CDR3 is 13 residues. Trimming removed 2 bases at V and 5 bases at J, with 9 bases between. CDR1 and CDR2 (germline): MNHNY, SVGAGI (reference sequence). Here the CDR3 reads CASSYRAGTEAFF. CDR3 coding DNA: TGTGCCAGCAGTTACAGGGCAGGGACTGAAGCTTTCTTT.

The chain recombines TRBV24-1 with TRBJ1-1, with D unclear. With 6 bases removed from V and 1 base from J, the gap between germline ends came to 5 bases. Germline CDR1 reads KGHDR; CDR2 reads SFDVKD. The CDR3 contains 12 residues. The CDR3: CATSRGNTEAFF. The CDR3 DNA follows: TGTGCCACCAGTCGGGGGAACACTGAAGCTTTCTTT.

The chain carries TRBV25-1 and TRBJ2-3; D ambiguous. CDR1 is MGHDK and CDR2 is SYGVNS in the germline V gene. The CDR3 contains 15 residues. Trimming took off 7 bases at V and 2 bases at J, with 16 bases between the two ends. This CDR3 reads CASTDSLLPTDTQYF. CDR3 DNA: TGTGCCAGCACTGACTCGTTACTCCCCACAGATACGCAGTATTTT. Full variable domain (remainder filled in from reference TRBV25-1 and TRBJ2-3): EADIYQTPRYLVIGTGKKITLECSQTMGHDKMYWYQQDPGMELHLIHYSYGVNSTEKGDLSSESTVSRIRTEHFPLTLESARPSHTSQYLCASTDSLLPTDTQYFGPGTRLTVL.

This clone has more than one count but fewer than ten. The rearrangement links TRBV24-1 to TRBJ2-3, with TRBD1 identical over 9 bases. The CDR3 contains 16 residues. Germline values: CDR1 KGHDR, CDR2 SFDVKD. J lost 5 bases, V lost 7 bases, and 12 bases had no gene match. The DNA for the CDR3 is TGTGCCACCAGAGTACAGGGGGCCCAAGCAGGAGATACGCAGTATTTT. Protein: CATRVQGAQAGDTQYF.

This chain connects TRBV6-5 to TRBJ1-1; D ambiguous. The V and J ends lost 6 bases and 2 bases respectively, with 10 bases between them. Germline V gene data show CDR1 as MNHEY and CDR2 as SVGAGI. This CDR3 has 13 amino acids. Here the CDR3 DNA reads TGTGCCAGCAGCCACAGCGGCAACACTGAAGCTTTCTTT. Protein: CASSHSGNTEAFF.

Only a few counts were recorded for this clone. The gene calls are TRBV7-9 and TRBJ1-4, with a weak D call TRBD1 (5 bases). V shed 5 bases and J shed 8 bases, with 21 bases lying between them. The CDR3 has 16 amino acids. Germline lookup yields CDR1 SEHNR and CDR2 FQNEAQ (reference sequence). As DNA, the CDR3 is TGTGCCAGCAGCGGGTGGGGCCAGGCGTCTTCGGAAAAACTGTTTTTT. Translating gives CASSGWGQASSEKLFF.

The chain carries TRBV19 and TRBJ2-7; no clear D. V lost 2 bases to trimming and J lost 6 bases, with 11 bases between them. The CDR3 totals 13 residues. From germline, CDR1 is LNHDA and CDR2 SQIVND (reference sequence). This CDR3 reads CASSIRSATEQYF. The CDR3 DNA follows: TGTGCCAGTAGTATAAGGTCAGCCACCGAGCAGTACTTC.

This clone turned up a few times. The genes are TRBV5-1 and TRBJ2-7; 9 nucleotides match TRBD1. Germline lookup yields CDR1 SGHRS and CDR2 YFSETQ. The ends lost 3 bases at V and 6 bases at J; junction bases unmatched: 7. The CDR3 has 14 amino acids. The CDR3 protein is CASSSGTGNGEQYF. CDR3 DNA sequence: TGCGCCAGCAGCTCCGGGACAGGGAACGGCGAGCAGTACTTC.

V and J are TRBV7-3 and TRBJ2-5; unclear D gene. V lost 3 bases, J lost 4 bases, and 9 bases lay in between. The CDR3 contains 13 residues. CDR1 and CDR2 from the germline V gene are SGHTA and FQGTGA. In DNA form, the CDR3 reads TGTGCCAGCAGCTTCGGAAGGGCAGAGACCCAGTACTTC. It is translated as CASSFGRAETQYF.

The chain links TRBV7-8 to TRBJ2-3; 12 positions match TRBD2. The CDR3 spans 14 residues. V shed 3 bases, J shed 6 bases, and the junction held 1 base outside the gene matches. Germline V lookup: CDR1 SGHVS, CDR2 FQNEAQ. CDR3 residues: CASSFGTSGDTQYF. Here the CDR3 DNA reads TGTGCCAGCAGCTTCGGGACTAGCGGGGATACGCAGTATTTT.

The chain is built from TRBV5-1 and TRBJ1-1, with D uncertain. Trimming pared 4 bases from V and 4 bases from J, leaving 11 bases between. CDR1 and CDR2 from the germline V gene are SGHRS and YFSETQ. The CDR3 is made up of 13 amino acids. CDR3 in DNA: TGCGCCAGCAGCCGAGACTTAGCCACTGAAGCTTTCTTT. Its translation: CASSRDLATEAFF.

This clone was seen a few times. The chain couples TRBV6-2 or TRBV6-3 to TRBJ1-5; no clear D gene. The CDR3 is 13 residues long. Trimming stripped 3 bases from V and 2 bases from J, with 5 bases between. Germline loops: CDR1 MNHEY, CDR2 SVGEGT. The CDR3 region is CASSYMGNQPQHF. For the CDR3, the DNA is TGTGCCAGCAGTTATATGGGCAATCAGCCCCAGCATTTT.

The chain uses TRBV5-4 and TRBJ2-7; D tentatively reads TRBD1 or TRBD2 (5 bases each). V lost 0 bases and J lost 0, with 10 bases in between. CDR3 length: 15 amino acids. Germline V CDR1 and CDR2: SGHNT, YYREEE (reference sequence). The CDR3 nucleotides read TGTGCCAGCAGCTTGGGAGCAGGGAGCTCCTACGAGCAGTACTTC. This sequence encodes CASSLGAGSSYEQYF.

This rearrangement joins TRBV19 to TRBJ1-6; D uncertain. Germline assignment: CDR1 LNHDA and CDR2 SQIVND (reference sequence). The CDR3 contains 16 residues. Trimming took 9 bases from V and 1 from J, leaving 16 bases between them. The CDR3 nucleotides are TGTGCCAGGCTCCGTCGCCGGGGTTCCTATAATTCACCCCTCCACTTT. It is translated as CARLRRRGSYNSPLHF.

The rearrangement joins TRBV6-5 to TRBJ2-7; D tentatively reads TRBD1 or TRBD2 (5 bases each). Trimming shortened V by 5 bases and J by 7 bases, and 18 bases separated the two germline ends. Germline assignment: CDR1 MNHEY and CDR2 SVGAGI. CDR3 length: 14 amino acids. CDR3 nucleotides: TGTGCCAGCAGTAAGGGACCCCACGGTGGGGAGCAGTACTTC. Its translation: CASSKGPHGGEQYF.

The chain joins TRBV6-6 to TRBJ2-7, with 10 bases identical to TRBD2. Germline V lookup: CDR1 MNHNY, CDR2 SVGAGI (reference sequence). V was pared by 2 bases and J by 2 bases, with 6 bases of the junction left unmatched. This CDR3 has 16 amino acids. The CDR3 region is CASSYRPTSGAYEQYF. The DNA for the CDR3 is TGTGCCAGCAGTTACAGGCCAACTAGCGGGGCCTACGAGCAGTACTTC.

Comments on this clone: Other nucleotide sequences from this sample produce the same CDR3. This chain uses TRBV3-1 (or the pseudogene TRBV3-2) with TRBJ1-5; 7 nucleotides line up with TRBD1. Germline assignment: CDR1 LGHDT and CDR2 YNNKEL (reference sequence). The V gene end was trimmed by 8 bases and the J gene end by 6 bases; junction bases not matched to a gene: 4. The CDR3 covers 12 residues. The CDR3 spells CASSQGGQPQHF. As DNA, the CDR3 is TGTGCCAGCTCTCAGGGGGGTCAGCCCCAGCATTTT.

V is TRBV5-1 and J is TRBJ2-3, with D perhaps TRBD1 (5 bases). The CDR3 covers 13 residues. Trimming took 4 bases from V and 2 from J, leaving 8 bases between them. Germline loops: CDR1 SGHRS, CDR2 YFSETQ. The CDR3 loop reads CASSETVTDTQYF. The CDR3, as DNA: TGCGCCAGCAGCGAGACAGTCACAGATACGCAGTATTTT.

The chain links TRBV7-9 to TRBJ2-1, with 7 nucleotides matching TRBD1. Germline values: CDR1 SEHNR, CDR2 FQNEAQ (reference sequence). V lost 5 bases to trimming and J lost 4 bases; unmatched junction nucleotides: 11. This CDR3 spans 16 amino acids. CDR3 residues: CASSMGFGQVYNEQFF. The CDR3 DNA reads TGTGCCAGCAGCATGGGTTTCGGACAGGTATACAATGAGCAGTTCTTC.

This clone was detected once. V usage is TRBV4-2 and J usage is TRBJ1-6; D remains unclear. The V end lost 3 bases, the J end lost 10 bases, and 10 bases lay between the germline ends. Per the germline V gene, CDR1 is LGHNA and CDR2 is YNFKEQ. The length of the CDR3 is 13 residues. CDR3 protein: CASSHASDSPLHF. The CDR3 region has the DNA TGTGCCAGCAGCCACGCGTCCGACTCACCCCTCCACTTT.

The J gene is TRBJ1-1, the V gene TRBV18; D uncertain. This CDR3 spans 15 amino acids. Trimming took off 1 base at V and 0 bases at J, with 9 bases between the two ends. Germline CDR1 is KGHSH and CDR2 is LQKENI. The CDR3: CASSPRPEMNTEAFF. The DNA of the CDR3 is TGTGCCAGCTCACCACGCCCCGAAATGAACACTGAAGCTTTCTTT.

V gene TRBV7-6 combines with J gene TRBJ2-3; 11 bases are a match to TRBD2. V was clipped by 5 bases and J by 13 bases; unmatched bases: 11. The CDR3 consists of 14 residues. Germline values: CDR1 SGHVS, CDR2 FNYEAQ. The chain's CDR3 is CASSPLAGETLEYF. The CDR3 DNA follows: TGTGCCAGCAGCCCACTAGCGGGGGAGACCCTGGAGTATTTT.

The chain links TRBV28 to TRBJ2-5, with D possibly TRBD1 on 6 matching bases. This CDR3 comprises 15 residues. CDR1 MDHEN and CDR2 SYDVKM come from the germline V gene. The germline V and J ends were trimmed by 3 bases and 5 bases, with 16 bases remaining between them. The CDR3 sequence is CASSLQGIGRETQYF. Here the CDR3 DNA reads TGTGCCAGCAGTTTGCAGGGGATTGGAAGGGAGACCCAGTACTTC.

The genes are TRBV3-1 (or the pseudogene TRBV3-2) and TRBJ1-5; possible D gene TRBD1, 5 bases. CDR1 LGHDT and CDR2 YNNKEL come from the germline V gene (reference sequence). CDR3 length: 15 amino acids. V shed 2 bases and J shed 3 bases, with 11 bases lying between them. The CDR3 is CASSQRGGDNQPQHF. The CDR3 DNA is TGTGCCAGCAGCCAACGGGGGGGGGACAATCAGCCCCAGCATTTT.

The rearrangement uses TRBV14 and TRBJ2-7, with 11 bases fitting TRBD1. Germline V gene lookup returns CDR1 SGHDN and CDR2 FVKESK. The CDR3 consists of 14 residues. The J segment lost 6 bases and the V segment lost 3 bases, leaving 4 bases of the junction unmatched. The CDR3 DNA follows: TGTGCCAGCAGCCACCGGACAGGGGGCGGCGAGCAGTACTTC. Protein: CASSHRTGGGEQYF.